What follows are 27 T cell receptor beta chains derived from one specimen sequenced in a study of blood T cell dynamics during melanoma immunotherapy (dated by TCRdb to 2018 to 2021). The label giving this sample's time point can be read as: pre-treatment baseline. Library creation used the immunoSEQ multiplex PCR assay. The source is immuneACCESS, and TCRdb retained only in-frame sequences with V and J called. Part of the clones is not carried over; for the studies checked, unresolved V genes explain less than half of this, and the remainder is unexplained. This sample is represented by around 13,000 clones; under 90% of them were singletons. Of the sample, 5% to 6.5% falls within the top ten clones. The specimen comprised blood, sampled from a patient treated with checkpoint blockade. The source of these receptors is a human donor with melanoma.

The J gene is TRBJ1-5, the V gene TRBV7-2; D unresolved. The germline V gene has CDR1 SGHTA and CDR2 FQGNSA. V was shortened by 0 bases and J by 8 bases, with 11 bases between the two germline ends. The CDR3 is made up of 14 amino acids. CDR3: CASSLAPLREPQHF. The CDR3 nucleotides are TGTGCCAGCAGCTTAGCGCCGTTGAGGGAGCCCCAGCATTTT.

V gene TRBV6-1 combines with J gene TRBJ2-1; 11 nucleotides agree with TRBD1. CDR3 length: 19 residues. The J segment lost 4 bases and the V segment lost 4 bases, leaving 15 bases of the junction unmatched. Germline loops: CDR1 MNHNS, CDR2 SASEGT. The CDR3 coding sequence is TGTGCCAGCAGTGCCCTGGGACAGGGGGGAGGTTTAGTGTACAATGAGCAGTTCTTC. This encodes CASSALGQGGGLVYNEQFF.

CDR3 DNA sequence: TGTGCCACCAGCAGAGCGACAGGGGGCTACGAGCAGTACGTC. Translation gives CATSRATGGYEQYV. The chain carries TRBV15 and TRBJ2-7; 9 nucleotides match TRBD1. Germline trimming cut 1 base from V and 3 bases from J; bases unmatched to any gene: 1. The germline CDR1 and CDR2 sequences are LNHNV and YYDKDF (reference sequence). This CDR3 has 14 amino acids.

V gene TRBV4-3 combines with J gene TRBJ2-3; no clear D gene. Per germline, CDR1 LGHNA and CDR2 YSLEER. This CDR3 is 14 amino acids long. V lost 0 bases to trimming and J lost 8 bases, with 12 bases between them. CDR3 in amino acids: CASSQEIGPVTQYF. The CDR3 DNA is TGCGCCAGCAGCCAAGAGATCGGCCCGGTTACGCAGTATTTT.

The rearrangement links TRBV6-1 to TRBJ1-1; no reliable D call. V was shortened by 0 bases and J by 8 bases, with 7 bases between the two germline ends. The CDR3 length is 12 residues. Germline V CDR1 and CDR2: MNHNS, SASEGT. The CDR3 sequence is CASSEAGWEAFF. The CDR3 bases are TGTGCCAGCAGTGAAGCAGGATGGGAAGCTTTCTTT.

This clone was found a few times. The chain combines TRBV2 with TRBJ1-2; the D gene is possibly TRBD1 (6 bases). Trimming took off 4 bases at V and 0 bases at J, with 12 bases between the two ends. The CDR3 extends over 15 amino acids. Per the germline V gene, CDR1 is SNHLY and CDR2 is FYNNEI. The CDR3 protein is CASSAGDTSNYGYTF. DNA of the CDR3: TGTGCCAGCAGTGCGGGGGACACTTCTAACTATGGCTACACCTTC. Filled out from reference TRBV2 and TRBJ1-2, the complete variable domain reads EPEVTQTPSHQVTQMGQEVILRCVPISNHLYFYWYRQILGQKVEFLVSFYNNEISEKSEIFDDQFSVERPDGSNFTLKIRSTKLEDSAMYFCASSAGDTSNYGYTFGSGTRLTVV.

CDR3 in DNA: TGTGCCAGCAGCTTAGTAGTGTTAGGGAGAGACGGGGAGCTGTTTTTT. Its translation is CASSLVVLGRDGELFF. V usage is TRBV7-2 and J usage is TRBJ2-2; a weak D match, TRBD2 (5 bases). This CDR3 is 16 amino acids long. Germline V gene data show CDR1 as SGHTA and CDR2 as FQGNSA. Between the trimmed V and J ends, which lost 1 base and 7 bases, there was a span of 16 bases.

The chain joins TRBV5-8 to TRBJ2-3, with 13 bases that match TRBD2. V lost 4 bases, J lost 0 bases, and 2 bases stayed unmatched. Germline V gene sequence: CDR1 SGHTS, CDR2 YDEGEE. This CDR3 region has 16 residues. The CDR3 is CASSLGLAGSTDTQYF. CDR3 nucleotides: TGTGCCAGCAGCCTGGGACTAGCGGGGAGCACAGATACGCAGTATTTT. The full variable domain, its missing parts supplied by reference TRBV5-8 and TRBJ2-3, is EAGVTQSPTHLIKTRGQQATLRCSPISGHTSVYWYQQALGLGLQFLLWYDEGEERNRGNFPPRFSGRQFPNYSSELNVNALELEDSALYLCASSLGLAGSTDTQYFGPGTRLTVL.

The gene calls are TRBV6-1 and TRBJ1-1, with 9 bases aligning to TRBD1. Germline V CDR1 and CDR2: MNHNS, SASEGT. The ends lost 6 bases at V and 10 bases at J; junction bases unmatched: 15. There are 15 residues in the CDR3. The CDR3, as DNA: TGTGCCAGCAGCCCGGACAGGGGCGAATCCGGGGGAGCTTTCTTT. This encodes CASSPDRGESGGAFF.

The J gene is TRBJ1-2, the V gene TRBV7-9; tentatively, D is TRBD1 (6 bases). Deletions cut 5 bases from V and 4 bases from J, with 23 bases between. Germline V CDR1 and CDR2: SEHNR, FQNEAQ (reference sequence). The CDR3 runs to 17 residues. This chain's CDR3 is CASSPMWGAGTLYGYTF. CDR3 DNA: TGTGCCAGCAGCCCTATGTGGGGGGCAGGGACCCTCTATGGCTACACCTTC.

The CDR3 coding sequence is TGTGCCAGCAGCTTGACAGGGGAATTAATCTACGAGCAGTACGTC. It codes for CASSLTGELIYEQYV. The chain couples TRBV5-6 to TRBJ2-7; the match to TRBD1 covers 7 bases. CDR1 is SGHDT and CDR2 is YYEEEE in the germline V gene. This CDR3 has 15 residues. Trimming took 1 base from V and 3 from J; bases not matched to a gene: 7.

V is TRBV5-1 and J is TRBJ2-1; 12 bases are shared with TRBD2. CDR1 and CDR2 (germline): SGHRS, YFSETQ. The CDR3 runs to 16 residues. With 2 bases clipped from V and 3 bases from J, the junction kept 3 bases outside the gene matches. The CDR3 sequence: CASSFRLAGDYNEQFF. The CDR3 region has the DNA TGCGCCAGCAGCTTTAGACTAGCGGGGGACTACAATGAGCAGTTCTTC.

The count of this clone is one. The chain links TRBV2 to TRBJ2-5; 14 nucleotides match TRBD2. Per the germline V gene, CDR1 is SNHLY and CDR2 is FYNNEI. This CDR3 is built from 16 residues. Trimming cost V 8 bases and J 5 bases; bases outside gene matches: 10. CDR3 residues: CASGRLAGGPGETQYF. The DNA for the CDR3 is TGTGCCAGCGGAAGACTAGCGGGGGGGCCCGGGGAGACCCAGTACTTC.

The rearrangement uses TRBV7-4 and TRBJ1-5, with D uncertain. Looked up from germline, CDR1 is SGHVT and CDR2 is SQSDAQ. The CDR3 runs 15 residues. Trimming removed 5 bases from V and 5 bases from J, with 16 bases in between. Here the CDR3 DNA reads TGTGCCAGCAGCCCGGACCCTCGGGAGTATCAGCCCCAGCATTTT. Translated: CASSPDPREYQPQHF.

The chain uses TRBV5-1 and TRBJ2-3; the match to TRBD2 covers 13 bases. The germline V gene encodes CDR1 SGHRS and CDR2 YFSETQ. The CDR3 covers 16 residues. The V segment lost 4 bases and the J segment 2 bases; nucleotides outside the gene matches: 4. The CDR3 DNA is TGCGCCAGCAGCCCGGGACTAGCGGGAACCACAGATACGCAGTATTTT. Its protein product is CASSPGLAGTTDTQYF. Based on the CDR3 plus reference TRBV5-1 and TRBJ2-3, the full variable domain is KAGVTQTPRYLIKTRGQQVTLSCSPISGHRSVSWYQQTPGQGLQFLFEYFSETQRNKGNFPGRFSGRQFSNSRSEMNVSTLELGDSALYLCASSPGLAGTTDTQYFGPGTRLTVL.

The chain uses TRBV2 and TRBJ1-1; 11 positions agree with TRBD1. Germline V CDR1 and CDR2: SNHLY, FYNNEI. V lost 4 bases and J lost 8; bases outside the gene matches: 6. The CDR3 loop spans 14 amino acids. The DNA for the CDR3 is TGTGCCAGCAGTGTAGGAGGGACAGGGGGAGAAGCTTTCTTT. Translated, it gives CASSVGGTGGEAFF. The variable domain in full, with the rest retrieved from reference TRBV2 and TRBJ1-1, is EPEVTQTPSHQVTQMGQEVILRCVPISNHLYFYWYRQILGQKVEFLVSFYNNEISEKSEIFDDQFSVERPDGSNFTLKIRSTKLEDSAMYFCASSVGGTGGEAFFGQGTRLTVV.

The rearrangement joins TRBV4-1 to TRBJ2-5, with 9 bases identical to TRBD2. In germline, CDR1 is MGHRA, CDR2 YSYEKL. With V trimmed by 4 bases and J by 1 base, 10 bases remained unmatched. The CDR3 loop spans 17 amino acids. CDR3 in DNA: TGCGCCAGCAGCCCAGCCAGGGGCGGGGGGGCCCAAGAGACCCAGTACTTC. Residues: CASSPARGGGAQETQYF.

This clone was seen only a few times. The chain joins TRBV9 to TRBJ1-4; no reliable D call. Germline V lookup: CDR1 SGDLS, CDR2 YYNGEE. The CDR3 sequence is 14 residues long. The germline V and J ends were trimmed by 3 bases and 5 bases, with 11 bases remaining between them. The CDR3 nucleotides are TGTGCCAGCAGCGAGGGAGGACGGAATGAAAAACTGTTTTTT. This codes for CASSEGGRNEKLFF. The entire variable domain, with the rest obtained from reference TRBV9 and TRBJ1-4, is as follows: DSGVTQTPKHLITATGQRVTLRCSPRSGDLSVYWYQQSLDQGLQFLIQYYNGEERAKGNILERFSAQQFPDLHSELNLSSLELGDSALYFCASSEGGRNEKLFFGSGTQLSVL.

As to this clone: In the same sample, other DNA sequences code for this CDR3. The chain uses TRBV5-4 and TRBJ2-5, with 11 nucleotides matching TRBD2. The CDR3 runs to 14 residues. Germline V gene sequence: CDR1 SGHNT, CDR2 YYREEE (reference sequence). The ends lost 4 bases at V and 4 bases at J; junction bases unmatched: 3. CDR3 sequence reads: CASSPTSGGETQYF. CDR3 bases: TGTGCCAGCAGCCCTACTAGCGGGGGAGAGACCCAGTACTTC.

CDR3: CSVRQDNGYTF. CDR3 bases: TGCAGTGTCAGACAGGATAATGGCTACACCTTC. The rearrangement joins TRBV20-1 to TRBJ1-2; a possible D gene is TRBD1 (6 bases). The CDR3 length is 11 residues. V lost 7 bases and J 6 bases, leaving 12 bases between the germline ends. The V gene's germline CDR1 is DFQATT and CDR2 SNEGSKA (reference sequence).

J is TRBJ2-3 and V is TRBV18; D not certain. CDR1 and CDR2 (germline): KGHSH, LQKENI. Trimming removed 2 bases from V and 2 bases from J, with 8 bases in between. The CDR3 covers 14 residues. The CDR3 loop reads CASSPALLTDTQYF. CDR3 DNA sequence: TGTGCCAGCTCACCAGCTCTACTCACAGATACGCAGTATTTT.

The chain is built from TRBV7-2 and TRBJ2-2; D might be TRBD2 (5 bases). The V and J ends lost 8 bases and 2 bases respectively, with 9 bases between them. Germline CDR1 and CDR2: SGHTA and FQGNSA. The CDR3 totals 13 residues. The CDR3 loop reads CASGLLNTGELFF. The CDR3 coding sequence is TGTGCCAGCGGACTTCTAAACACCGGGGAGCTGTTTTTT.

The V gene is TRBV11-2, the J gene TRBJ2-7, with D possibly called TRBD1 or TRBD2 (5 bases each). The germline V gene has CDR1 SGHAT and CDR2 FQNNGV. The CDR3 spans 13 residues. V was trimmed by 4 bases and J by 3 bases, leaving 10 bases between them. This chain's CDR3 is CASSSRDLYEQYF. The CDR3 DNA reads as TGTGCCAGCAGCTCCCGGGACCTCTACGAGCAGTACTTC.

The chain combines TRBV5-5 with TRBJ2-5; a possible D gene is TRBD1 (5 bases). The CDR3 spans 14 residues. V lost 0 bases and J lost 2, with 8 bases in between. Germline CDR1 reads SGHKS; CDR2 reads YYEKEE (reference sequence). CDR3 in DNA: TGTGCCAGCAGCTTGGGGGGCGCTCAAGAGACCCAGTACTTC. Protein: CASSLGGAQETQYF.

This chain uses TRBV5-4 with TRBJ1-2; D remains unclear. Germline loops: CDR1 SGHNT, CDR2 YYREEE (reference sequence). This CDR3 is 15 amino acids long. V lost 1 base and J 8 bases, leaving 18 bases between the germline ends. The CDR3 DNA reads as TGTGCCAGCAGCTTGATTCAGCCGGGTCAGAGGGGCTACACCTTC. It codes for CASSLIQPGQRGYTF.

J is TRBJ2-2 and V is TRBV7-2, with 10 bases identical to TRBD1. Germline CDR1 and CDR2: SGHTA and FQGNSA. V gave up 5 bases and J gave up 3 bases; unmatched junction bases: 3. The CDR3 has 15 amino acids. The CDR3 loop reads CASSVTGGDTGELFF. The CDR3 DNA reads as TGTGCCAGCAGCGTGACAGGGGGCGACACCGGGGAGCTGTTTTTT.

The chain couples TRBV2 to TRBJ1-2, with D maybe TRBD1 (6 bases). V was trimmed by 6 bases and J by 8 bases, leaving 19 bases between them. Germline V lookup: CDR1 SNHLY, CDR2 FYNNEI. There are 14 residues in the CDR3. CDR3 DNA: TGTGCCAGCAGCCTCAGACAGGTTACGAGGGGCTACACCTTC. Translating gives CASSLRQVTRGYTF.